Sequencing of this T cell receptor beta chain was carried out in a study of blood T cell repertoires in COVID-19. Study summary: There were acute and convalescent COVID-19 samples, and they came from the United States, Italy and Spain. PBMCs, B-cell-depleted T cells, or T cells were the source of the cDNA or gDNA that made up the material.

Followed longitudinally, the Seattle patients had been enrolled during active infection. Germline trimming cut 3 bases from V and 6 bases from J; bases unmatched to any gene: 9. CDR3 size: 14 residues. From germline, CDR1 is DFQATT and CDR2 SNEGSKA (reference sequence). Per the original methods: Researchers report that nucleated cell counts were estimated from reference gene primer amplification. The table came from immunoSEQ multiplex PCR; TCRdb's copy has only in-frame clones and leaves some out. The DNA gave D and trimming, while V, J and clone size come from that table. The table records about 170,000 clones, more than 85% of them present only once.

This clonotype was sampled from an elderly woman with COVID-19, enrolled during active disease. The V and J genes are TRBV20-1 and TRBJ2-7; 9 bases match TRBD1. The sample consisted of peripheral blood. The CDR3 spells CSASLVQGAGEQYF. In nucleotides, the CDR3 is TGCAGTGCTAGTCTAGTACAGGGGGCAGGCGAGCAGTACTTC.